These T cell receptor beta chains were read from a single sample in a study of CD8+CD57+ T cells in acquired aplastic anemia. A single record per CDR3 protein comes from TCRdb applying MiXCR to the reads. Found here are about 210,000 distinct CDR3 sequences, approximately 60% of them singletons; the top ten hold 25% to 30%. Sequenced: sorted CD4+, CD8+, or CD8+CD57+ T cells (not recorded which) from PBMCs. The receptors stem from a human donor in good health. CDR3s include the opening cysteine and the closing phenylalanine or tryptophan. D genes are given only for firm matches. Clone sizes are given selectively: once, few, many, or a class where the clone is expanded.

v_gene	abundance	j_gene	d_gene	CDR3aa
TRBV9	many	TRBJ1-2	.	CASSVEAVNNYGYTF
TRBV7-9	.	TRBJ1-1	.	CASSLGSEAFF
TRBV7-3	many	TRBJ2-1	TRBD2	CASSPGTSGYNEQFF
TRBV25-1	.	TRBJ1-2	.	CASSESEKLFYGYTF
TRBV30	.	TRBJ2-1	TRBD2	CAWSGPGTSIYEQFF
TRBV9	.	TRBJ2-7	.	CASSVGVATGEQYF
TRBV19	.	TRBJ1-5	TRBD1	CASSAPKGAEQPQHF
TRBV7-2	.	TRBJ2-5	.	CASTHLGVETQYF
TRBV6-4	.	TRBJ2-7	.	CASSERQNYEQYF
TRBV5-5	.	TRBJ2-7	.	CASSLARGEGVEQYF
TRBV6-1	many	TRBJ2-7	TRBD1	CASSLMVTGFSYEQYF
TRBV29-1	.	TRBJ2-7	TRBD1	CSVVGGQGTYEQYF
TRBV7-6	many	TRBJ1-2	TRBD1	CASSLGQAGGVGYTF
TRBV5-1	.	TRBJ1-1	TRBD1	CASSLGDRGMAFF
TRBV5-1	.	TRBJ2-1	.	CASYGEEEQFF
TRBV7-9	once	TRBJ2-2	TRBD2	CASSATSGEYNEQFF
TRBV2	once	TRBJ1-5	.	CASSRGYSNQPQHF
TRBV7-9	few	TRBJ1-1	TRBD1	CASSLLGTVNTEAFF
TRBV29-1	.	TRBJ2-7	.	CSVDLEVFTNF
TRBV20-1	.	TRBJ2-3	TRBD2	CSAYPSGGVSTDTQYF
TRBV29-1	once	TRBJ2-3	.	CSVETGPSTDTQYF
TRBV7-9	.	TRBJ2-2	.	CASSSMTGAGELFF
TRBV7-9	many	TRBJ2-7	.	CASSSTGYEQYF
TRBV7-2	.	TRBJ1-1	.	CASSYPITEAFF
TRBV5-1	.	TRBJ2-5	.	CASSLDLRPQETQYF
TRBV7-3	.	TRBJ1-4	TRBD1	CASSQTRGGLSEKLFF
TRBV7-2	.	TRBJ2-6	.	CDSSLMDAGSGANVLTF
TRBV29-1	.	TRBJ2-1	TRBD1	CSVEDHPKGQGAWEQFF